This T cell receptor (beta chain) was sequenced for a study of T-cell memory formation after mild COVID-19. Study-wide context: Largely, TCR clusters stayed within a single donor.

Germline V gene sequence: CDR1 SQVTM, CDR2 ANQGSEA. The V end was cut by 3 bases, the J end by 8 bases, with 10 bases between. This CDR3 has 11 amino acids. Via MiXCR, TCRdb re-called the 5' RACE reads, giving one row per CDR3 protein. The sample gives hundreds of thousands of distinct CDR3 sequences, less than 25% of which show up once; about an eighth is in the top ten. This clonotype was detected once. The sequencing sample was made of PBMCs or a T cell subset sorted from them (not recorded which). This sequence joins TRBV29-1 and TRBJ1-2; D gene ambiguous. The origin of this receptor is an adult woman who had mild COVID-19 (a few samples of this study predate the infection). Cell type and time point are not known. The CDR3 spells CSVDEGWGYTF. CDR3 sequence (DNA): TGCAGCGTTGATGAGGGCTGGGGCTACACCTTC.